The clone carrying this T cell receptor beta chain was counted a single time. Its antigen is as yet unknown. Germline CDR1 MGHRA, CDR2 YSYEKL. This CDR3 is built from 18 residues. J was trimmed by 0 bases and V by 0 bases; bases with no gene match: 8. The data belong to a study of CD8+ T cells in alopecia areata. Study-wide results and limits: Shared TCR sequences were less clear between patients than in mice, possibly partly from HLA diversity. In lesional scalp, particularly from alopecia totalis/universalis, clonality was higher than in normal scalp.

Investigators sorted PBMCs to obtain both CD4+ and CD8+ T cells. Reverse transcription of extracted RNA yielded cDNA, which provided the sequencing template. Only in-frame clones appear in the TCRdb table, and some are missing; sequencing was by immunoSEQ multiplex PCR. The table shows some 180,000 clones, with roughly 56% occurring only once. The sequence was collected from a human donor in good health. V gene TRBV4-1 combines with J gene TRBJ2-3; TRBD2 agrees at 8 bases. Sequenced material: CD8+ T cells sorted from blood. CDR3 in amino acids: CASSQDSGGGRSTDTQYF. DNA of the CDR3: TGCGCCAGCAGCCAAGATTCGGGGGGGGGCCGCAGCACAGATACGCAGTATTTT.